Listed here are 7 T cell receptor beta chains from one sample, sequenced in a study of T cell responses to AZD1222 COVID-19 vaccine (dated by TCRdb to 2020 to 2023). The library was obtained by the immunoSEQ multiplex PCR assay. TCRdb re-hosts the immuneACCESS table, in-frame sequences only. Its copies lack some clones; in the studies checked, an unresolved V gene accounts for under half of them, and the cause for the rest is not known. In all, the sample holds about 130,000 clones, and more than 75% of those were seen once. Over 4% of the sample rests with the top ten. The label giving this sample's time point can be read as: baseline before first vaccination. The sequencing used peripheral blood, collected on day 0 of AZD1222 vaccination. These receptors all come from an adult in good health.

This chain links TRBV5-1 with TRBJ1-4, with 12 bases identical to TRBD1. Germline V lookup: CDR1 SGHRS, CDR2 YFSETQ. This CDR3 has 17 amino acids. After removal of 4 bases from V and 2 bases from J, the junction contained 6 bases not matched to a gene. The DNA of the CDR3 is TGCGCCAGCAGCCTAACAGGGACAGGGGGCACTAATGAAAAACTGTTTTTT. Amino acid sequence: CASSLTGTGGTNEKLFF.

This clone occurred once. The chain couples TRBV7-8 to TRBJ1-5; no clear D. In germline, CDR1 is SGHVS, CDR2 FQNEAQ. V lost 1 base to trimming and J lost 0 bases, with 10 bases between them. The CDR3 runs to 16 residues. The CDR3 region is CASSLGSSASNQPQHF. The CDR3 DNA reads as TGTGCCAGCAGCTTAGGTTCCTCCGCTAGCAATCAGCCCCAGCATTTT.

CDR3: CASSPRWNSPLHF. CDR3 in DNA: TGTGCCAGCAGTCCACGATGGAACTCACCCCTCCACTTT. V usage is TRBV27 and J usage is TRBJ1-6; D uncertain. There are 13 residues in the CDR3. Germline assignment: CDR1 MNHEY and CDR2 SMNVEV (reference sequence). V lost 5 bases and J 10 bases, leaving 12 bases between the germline ends.

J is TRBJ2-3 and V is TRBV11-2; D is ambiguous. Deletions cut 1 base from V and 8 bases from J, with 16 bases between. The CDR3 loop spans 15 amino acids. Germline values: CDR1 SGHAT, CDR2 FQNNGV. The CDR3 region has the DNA TGTGCCAGCAGCTTAGGTGTCCTTATCTACGTTACGCAGTATTTT. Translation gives CASSLGVLIYVTQYF.

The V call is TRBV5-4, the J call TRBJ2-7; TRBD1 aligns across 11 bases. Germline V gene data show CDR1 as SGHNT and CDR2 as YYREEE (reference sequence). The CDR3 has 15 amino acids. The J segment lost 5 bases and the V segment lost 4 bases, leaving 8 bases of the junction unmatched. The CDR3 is CASSPGQGATNEQYF. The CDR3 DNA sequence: TGTGCCAGCAGCCCAGGACAGGGGGCAACGAACGAGCAGTACTTC.

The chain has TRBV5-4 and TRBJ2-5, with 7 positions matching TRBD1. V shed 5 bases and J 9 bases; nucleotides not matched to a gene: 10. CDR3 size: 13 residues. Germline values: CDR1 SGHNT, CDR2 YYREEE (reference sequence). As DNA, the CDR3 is TGTGCCAGCAGTCCTACAGGGGATCGGGCCCAGTACTTC. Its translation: CASSPTGDRAQYF.

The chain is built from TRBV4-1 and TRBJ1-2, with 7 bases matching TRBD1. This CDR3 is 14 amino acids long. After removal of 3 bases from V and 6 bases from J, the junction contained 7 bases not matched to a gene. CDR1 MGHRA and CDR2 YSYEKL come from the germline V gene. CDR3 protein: CASSQADREDGYTF. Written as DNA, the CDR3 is TGCGCCAGCAGCCAGGCCGACAGGGAGGATGGCTACACCTTC.